This entry features one T cell receptor (beta chain) sequence. Its antigen is currently unknown. The data originate from a study of a mutant IDH1 vaccine in newly diagnosed glioma. Study at large: Treated patients, roughly 60% male and about 38% female, averaged 40.4 years of age. Patients had received radiotherapy, temozolomide, or both previously, most receiving both.

Sequencing was performed with immunoSEQ multiplex PCR; in TCRdb, only in-frame clones are kept and a portion is missing. This sample has roughly 84,000 clones, with roughly 82% found just once. The CDR3 loop spans 16 amino acids. Per the germline V gene, CDR1 is SGHNT and CDR2 is YYREEE (reference sequence). The V gene end was trimmed by 4 bases and the J gene end by 0 bases; junction bases not matched to a gene: 8. Study-wide results and caveats: Researchers report vaccine-induced immune responses in roughly 93% of patients.

Regarding time point: baseline, week 1 (first vaccination visit). Specified treatment: pre-vaccination baseline after standard-of-care therapy. The source is a man aged 40-50 years with glioma. Some clones in this sample may be carry-over from other donors' samples. The source material was PBMCs, sampled from a glioma patient treated with radiotherapy, temozolomide or both. The genes are TRBV5-4 and TRBJ2-3; 7 bases align to TRBD2. The CDR3: CASSGGGTFSTDTQYF. The DNA of the CDR3 is TGTGCCAGCAGCGGGGGGGGTACTTTTAGCACAGATACGCAGTATTTT.